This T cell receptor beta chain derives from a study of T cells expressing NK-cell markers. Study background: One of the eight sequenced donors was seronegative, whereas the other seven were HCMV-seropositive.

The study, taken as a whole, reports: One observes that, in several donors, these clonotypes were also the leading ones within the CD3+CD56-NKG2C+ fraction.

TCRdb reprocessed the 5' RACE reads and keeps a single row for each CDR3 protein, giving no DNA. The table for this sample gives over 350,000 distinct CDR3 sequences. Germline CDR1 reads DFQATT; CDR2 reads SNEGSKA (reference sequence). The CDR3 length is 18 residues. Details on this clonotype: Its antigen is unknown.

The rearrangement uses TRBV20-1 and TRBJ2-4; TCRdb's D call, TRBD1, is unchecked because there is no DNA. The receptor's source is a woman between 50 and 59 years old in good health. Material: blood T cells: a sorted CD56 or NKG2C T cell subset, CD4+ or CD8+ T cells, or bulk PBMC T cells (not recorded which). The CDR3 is CSARDTWTGDLAKNIQYF.